The 25 T cell receptor beta chains in this list originate from one sample, sequenced in a study of beta chain features in type 1 diabetes. The authors reverse transcribed all of the isolated RNA, so sequencing captured expressed TCRB transcripts. Some clones are missing from TCRdb's copy, which holds only in-frame ones; the method was immunoSEQ multiplex PCR. The sample consists of some 300,000 clones, approximately 8.1% of them appearing once. What was sequenced was central memory CD4+ T cells from blood. The receptors were sampled from a woman aged 18-35 years in good health.

CDR3 in DNA: TGTGCCAGCAGAGGTACAGGGGGCGGACGCAATGAGCAGTTCTTC. This encodes CASRGTGGGRNEQFF. V usage is TRBV7-9 and J usage is TRBJ2-1; TRBD1 matches at 9 bases. After removal of 6 bases from V and 6 bases from J, the junction contained 9 bases not matched to a gene. The CDR3 has 15 residues. Germline V CDR1 and CDR2: SEHNR, FQNEAQ (reference sequence).

Ten or more counts support this clone. The rearrangement links TRBV7-6 to TRBJ2-5; D ambiguous. CDR1 SGHVS and CDR2 FNYEAQ come from the germline V gene. This CDR3 has 12 amino acids. V lost 1 base, J lost 5 bases, and 5 bases lay in between. This CDR3 reads CASSLVDETQYF. The DNA of the CDR3 is TGTGCCAGCAGCTTAGTAGACGAGACCCAGTACTTC.

The chain couples TRBV6-6 to TRBJ2-3; D perhaps matches TRBD2 (5 bases). The CDR3 has 15 amino acids. The V end lost 2 bases, the J end lost 5 bases, and 14 bases lay between the germline ends. Germline CDR1 reads MNHNY; CDR2 reads SVGAGI (reference sequence). The CDR3 spells CASSYVLVSGDTQYF. The CDR3 DNA is TGTGCCAGCAGTTACGTACTAGTGTCGGGAGATACGCAGTATTTT.

This clone was seen a few times. This chain's CDR3 is CASSFKGAGETQYF. CDR3 coding DNA: TGTGCCAGCAGCTTCAAGGGGGCGGGAGAGACCCAGTACTTC. The J gene is TRBJ2-5, the V gene TRBV5-4; 7 bases fit TRBD1. CDR1 and CDR2 (germline): SGHNT, YYREEE (reference sequence). Trimming removed 2 bases from V and 4 bases from J; junction bases left unmatched: 5. The CDR3 has 14 residues.

The table lists this clone with a few counts. V usage is TRBV5-1 and J usage is TRBJ2-1; the D is unclear. The CDR3 sequence is 16 residues long. V dropped 0 bases and J dropped 2 bases, with 12 bases sitting between them. Germline V gives CDR1 SGHRS, CDR2 YFSETQ. CDR3: CASSLASRVTYNEQFF. DNA for the CDR3: TGCGCCAGCAGCTTGGCGAGCCGGGTCACCTACAATGAGCAGTTCTTC.

The J gene is TRBJ2-1, the V gene TRBV4-3; D possibly matches TRBD1 or TRBD2 (5 bases each). The CDR3 runs 14 residues. CDR1 is LGHNA and CDR2 is YSLEER in the germline V gene. The V end was cut by 4 bases, the J end by 7 bases, with 14 bases between. The CDR3 sequence: CASSPRVGENEQFF. The CDR3 nucleotides read TGCGCCAGCAGCCCCAGGGTCGGGGAGAATGAGCAGTTCTTC.

The chain links TRBV7-6 to TRBJ2-7; TRBD2 matches at 7 bases. There are 14 residues in the CDR3. Germline assignment: CDR1 SGHVS and CDR2 FNYEAQ. V shed 5 bases, J shed 0 bases, and the junction held 4 bases outside the gene matches. The DNA for the CDR3 is TGTGCCAGCAGCCCCCGCGGGAGCTCCTACGAGCAGTACTTC. Translating gives CASSPRGSSYEQYF.

This clone was counted between two and nine times. The chain carries TRBV7-6 and TRBJ2-3, with D possibly TRBD2 on 5 matching bases. The CDR3 is made up of 16 amino acids. Trimming removed 1 base from V and 3 bases from J, with 14 bases in between. Germline V lookup: CDR1 SGHVS, CDR2 FNYEAQ. The CDR3 reads CASSLGRGFLTDTQYF. Here the CDR3 DNA reads TGTGCCAGCAGCTTAGGTCGAGGGTTTCTAACAGATACGCAGTATTTT. Looking up the rest from reference TRBV7-6 and TRBJ2-3 gives the full variable domain: GAGVSQSPRYKVTKRGQDVALRCDPISGHVSLYWYRQALGQGPEFLTYFNYEAQQDKSGLPNDRFSAERPEGSISTLTIQRTEQRDSAMYRCASSLGRGFLTDTQYFGPGTRLTVL.

There are a few counts of this clone. This chain connects TRBV7-9 to TRBJ2-7; D is possibly TRBD1 (5 bases). There are 16 residues in the CDR3. Germline V CDR1 and CDR2: SEHNR, FQNEAQ (reference sequence). Trimming shortened V by 5 bases and J by 5 bases, and 22 bases separated the two germline ends. For the CDR3, the DNA is TGTGCCAGCAGCCCATTAAGGGGTTTGGATGTTGACGAGCAGTACTTC. Encoded protein: CASSPLRGLDVDEQYF.

This clone has only a few counts. The gene calls are TRBV7-6 and TRBJ2-7; D might be TRBD1 (5 bases). V lost 4 bases to trimming and J lost 7 bases, with 11 bases between them. The V gene's germline CDR1 is SGHVS and CDR2 FNYEAQ. The CDR3 covers 12 residues. CDR3 coding DNA: TGTGCCAGCAGCTCAACAGGAATGGAGCAGTACTTC. It yields the protein CASSSTGMEQYF.

On this clone itself: This same CDR3 is encoded by further DNA sequences in the sample. The rearrangement links TRBV20-1 to TRBJ2-7; TRBD1 is a possible D gene (5 bases). CDR3 length: 11 residues. From germline, CDR1 is DFQATT and CDR2 SNEGSKA (reference sequence). V lost 3 bases, J lost 4 bases, and 7 bases lay in between. CDR3 sequence reads: CSASDSYEQYF. The CDR3 DNA sequence: TGCAGTGCTAGTGACAGTTACGAGCAGTACTTC.

CDR3 DNA: TGTGCCAGCAGTTACCGGGATCCCTACGAGCAGTACTTC. Its protein is CASSYRDPYEQYF. This chain uses TRBV6-6 with TRBJ2-7, with a weak D call TRBD2 (5 bases). V was clipped by 2 bases and J by 2 bases, with 7 bases between them. Germline values: CDR1 MNHNY, CDR2 SVGAGI (reference sequence). There are 13 residues in the CDR3.

The chain combines TRBV5-1 with TRBJ2-3; 8 bases fit TRBD1. Germline V gene sequence: CDR1 SGHRS, CDR2 YFSETQ. The CDR3 totals 17 residues. After removal of 6 bases from V and 0 bases from J, the junction contained 12 bases not matched to a gene. CDR3: CASKFGQGASSTDTQYF. The CDR3 DNA reads as TGCGCCAGCAAATTCGGACAGGGCGCATCTAGCACAGATACGCAGTATTTT.

The chain recombines TRBV11-3 with TRBJ2-1, with TRBD2 as a possible D gene (6 bases). CDR1 is SGHNT and CDR2 is YENEEA in the germline V gene. The CDR3 loop spans 13 amino acids. Trimming pared 4 bases from V and 10 bases from J, leaving 14 bases between. The CDR3 DNA is TGTGCCAGCAGCTCAAAACTAGCCAGCGAGCAGTTCTTC. Protein: CASSSKLASEQFF.

This sequence joins TRBV15 and TRBJ2-1; TRBD1 might be the D (5 bases). Per the germline V gene, CDR1 is LNHNV and CDR2 is YYDKDF (reference sequence). The CDR3 is 17 amino acids. The V and J ends lost 0 bases and 6 bases respectively, with 18 bases between them. The CDR3 sequence: CATSRDTYSAGANEQFF. The CDR3 DNA reads TGTGCCACCAGCAGAGATACGTACTCCGCTGGGGCCAATGAGCAGTTCTTC. The full variable domain, its missing parts supplied by reference TRBV15 and TRBJ2-1, is DAMVIQNPRYQVTQFGKPVTLSCSQTLNHNVMYWYQQKSSQAPKLLFHYYDKDFNNEADTPDNFQSRRPNTSFCFLDIRSPGLGDTAMYLCATSRDTYSAGANEQFFGPGTRLTVL.

The chain carries TRBV11-3 and TRBJ2-3; 8 bases are shared with TRBD2. V lost 4 bases to trimming and J lost 1 base; unmatched junction nucleotides: 7. The CDR3 spans 16 residues. Germline CDR1 and CDR2: SGHNT and YENEEA. DNA for the CDR3: TGTGCCAGCAGCTCCAGAATTAGCGGGGGCACAGATACGCAGTATTTT. This encodes CASSSRISGGTDTQYF.

This chain uses TRBV19 with TRBJ2-1, with a possible D match to TRBD2 (5 bases). The germline V and J ends were trimmed by 7 bases and 1 base, with 11 bases remaining between them. Germline lookup yields CDR1 LNHDA and CDR2 SQIVND (reference sequence). This CDR3 has 14 residues. CDR3: CASKEAYSYNEQFF. CDR3 in DNA: TGTGCCAGTAAGGAGGCATATTCCTACAATGAGCAGTTCTTC.

This clone was detected only a few times. V gene TRBV18 combines with J gene TRBJ1-1; D ambiguous. Germline loops: CDR1 KGHSH, CDR2 LQKENI. The CDR3 is made up of 12 amino acids. The germline V and J ends were trimmed by 4 bases and 3 bases, with 6 bases remaining between them. The CDR3 DNA reads as TGTGCCAGCTCACTCGAATACACTGAAGCTTTCTTT. Residues: CASSLEYTEAFF.

The chain combines TRBV18 with TRBJ2-5, with D hard to call. The CDR3 loop spans 13 amino acids. The V and J ends lost 0 bases and 0 bases respectively, with 2 bases between them. The germline gives CDR1 KGHSH, CDR2 LQKENI. The CDR3 reads CASSPPDQETQYF. In DNA, the CDR3 is TGTGCCAGCTCACCACCCGACCAAGAGACCCAGTACTTC. Looking up the rest from reference TRBV18 and TRBJ2-5 gives the full variable domain: NAGVMQNPRHLVRRRGQEARLRCSPMKGHSHVYWYRQLPEEGLKFMVYLQKENIIDESGMPKERFSAEFPKEGPSILRIQQVVRGDSAAYFCASSPPDQETQYFGPGTRLLVL.

This clone was seen a few times. The J gene is TRBJ2-3, the V gene TRBV15; 7 bases agree with TRBD1. V gave up 1 base and J gave up 3 bases; unmatched junction bases: 10. This CDR3 comprises 17 residues. CDR1 is LNHNV and CDR2 is YYDKDF in the germline V gene (reference sequence). This CDR3 reads CATSRGEGGVGTDTQYF. The CDR3 nucleotides read TGTGCCACCAGCAGAGGAGAAGGGGGCGTGGGGACAGATACGCAGTATTTT.

There are many counts of this clone. The chain joins TRBV18 to TRBJ2-5; TRBD1 agrees at 9 bases. V lost 4 bases, J lost 3 bases, and 9 bases stayed unmatched. Germline loops: CDR1 KGHSH, CDR2 LQKENI. The CDR3 is 16 amino acids. The CDR3 spells CASSLGWDRAKETQYF. CDR3 nucleotides: TGTGCCAGCTCACTCGGTTGGGACAGGGCCAAAGAGACCCAGTACTTC.

This chain uses TRBV28 with TRBJ1-4; D may be TRBD1 (6 bases). The germline V gene has CDR1 MDHEN and CDR2 SYDVKM. The CDR3 is 15 amino acids. V lost 6 bases and J 8 bases, leaving 19 bases between the germline ends. CDR3 nucleotides: TGTGCCAGCAGCCCCGGGGACAAGGTTAGAGAAAAACTGTTTTTT. As protein: CASSPGDKVREKLFF. The variable domain in full, completed from reference TRBV28 and TRBJ1-4, reads DVKVTQSSRYLVKRTGEKVFLECVQDMDHENMFWYRQDPGLGLRLIYFSYDVKMKEKGDIPEGYSVSREKKERFSLILESASTNQTSMYLCASSPGDKVREKLFFGSGTQLSVL.

This chain joins TRBV2 and TRBJ2-2; tentative D call: TRBD1 (7 bases). The CDR3 is made up of 15 amino acids. From germline, CDR1 is SNHLY and CDR2 FYNNEI. Trimming removed 5 bases from V and 3 bases from J, with 13 bases in between. The CDR3 DNA reads as TGTGCCAGCAGTCCGGAGGGGGCGGACACCGGGGAGCTGTTTTTT. It yields the protein CASSPEGADTGELFF. Variable domain in full (rest from reference TRBV2 and TRBJ2-2): EPEVTQTPSHQVTQMGQEVILRCVPISNHLYFYWYRQILGQKVEFLVSFYNNEISEKSEIFDDQFSVERPDGSNFTLKIRSTKLEDSAMYFCASSPEGADTGELFFGEGSRLTVL.

The chain carries TRBV6-5 and TRBJ1-4; 9 bases match TRBD1. The CDR3 length is 15 residues. Germline-derived CDR1 and CDR2 are MNHEY and SVGAGI. V lost 2 bases to trimming and J lost 5 bases; unmatched junction nucleotides: 3. The CDR3 here is CASSYEGQGNEKLFF. In DNA, the CDR3 is TGTGCCAGCAGTTACGAGGGACAGGGCAATGAAAAACTGTTTTTT.

This clone was seen only a few times. J is TRBJ2-6 and V is TRBV5-1; a possible D gene is TRBD1 (6 bases). V lost 6 bases to trimming and J lost 0 bases, with 16 bases between them. CDR1 is SGHRS, CDR2 YFSETQ, per germline. The CDR3 has 17 amino acids. The CDR3 here is CASTGDTYPSGANVLTF. As DNA, the CDR3 is TGCGCCAGCACAGGGGACACGTACCCCTCTGGGGCCAACGTCCTGACTTTC.